Listed below are T cell receptor beta chains from one sample, sequenced in a study of blood T cell repertoires in COVID-19. Profiling relied on immunoSEQ multiplex PCR, and the TCRdb table lists in-frame clones only, not all of them. This table holds some 100,000 clones, more than 90% found once. Sequenced input: peripheral blood. The receptors were gathered from a man between 65 and 85 years old with acute or convalescent COVID-19. Both conserved end residues are part of each CDR3. A D gene is named only where the DNA matches it firmly. Expanded clones get a size class; other rows say once, few or many, or leave the size out.

j_gene: TRBJ1-3; d_gene: TRBD1; len: 14; v_gene: TRBV6-5; abundance: NA; CDR3aa: CASSYGTGGNTIYF; CDR3nt: TGTGCCAGCAGTTATGGGACAGGTGGAAACACCATATATTTT
j_gene: TRBJ1-4; d_gene: NA; len: 15; v_gene: TRBV2; abundance: NA; CDR3aa: CASSDPLRINEKLFF; CDR3nt: TGTGCCAGCAGTGATCCCCTCAGGATTAATGAAAAACTGTTTTTT
j_gene: TRBJ2-1; d_gene: TRBD2; len: 16; v_gene: TRBV6-4; abundance: NA; CDR3aa: CASSGAGTSGNNEQFF; CDR3nt: TGTGCCAGCAGTGGGGCCGGGACTAGCGGTAACAATGAGCAGTTCTTC
j_gene: TRBJ2-1; d_gene: TRBD2; len: 16; v_gene: TRBV18; abundance: NA; CDR3aa: CASSPRVAGGSYEQFF; CDR3nt: TGTGCCAGCTCACCACGGGTAGCGGGGGGTTCTTATGAGCAGTTCTTC
j_gene: TRBJ1-5; d_gene: NA; len: 18; v_gene: TRBV24-1; abundance: NA; CDR3aa: CATSESITGWNSNQPQHF; CDR3nt: TGTGCCACCAGTGAGTCGATCACAGGGTGGAATAGCAATCAGCCCCAGCATTTT
j_gene: TRBJ2-3; d_gene: TRBD2; len: 15; v_gene: TRBV14; abundance: once; CDR3aa: CASSRRLAGAFGQYF; CDR3nt: TGTGCCAGCAGCCGCAGACTAGCGGGAGCGTTTGGGCAGTATTTT
j_gene: TRBJ2-7; d_gene: TRBD2; len: 14; v_gene: TRBV7-2; abundance: NA; CDR3aa: CASRASGLGYEQYF; CDR3nt: TGTGCCAGCAGGGCTAGCGGGTTAGGCTACGAGCAGTACTTC
j_gene: TRBJ1-3; d_gene: NA; len: 15; v_gene: TRBV6-5; abundance: NA; CDR3aa: CASRFGTYSGNTIYF; CDR3nt: TGTGCCAGCAGATTCGGGACTTACTCTGGAAACACCATATATTTT
j_gene: TRBJ1-2; d_gene: NA; len: 12; v_gene: TRBV6-6; abundance: NA; CDR3aa: CASTQTGVGYTF; CDR3nt: TGTGCCAGCACCCAGACAGGCGTTGGCTACACCTTC
j_gene: TRBJ1-2; d_gene: NA; len: 13; v_gene: TRBV12-3/TRBV12-4; abundance: NA; CDR3aa: CASSLGGLYGYTF; CDR3nt: TGTGCCAGCAGTTTGGGCGGACTCTATGGCTACACCTTC
j_gene: TRBJ1-1; d_gene: NA; len: 15; v_gene: TRBV6-5; abundance: NA; CDR3aa: CATETRGQLNTEAFF; CDR3nt: TGTGCCACAGAAACCCGCGGACAGCTGAACACTGAAGCTTTCTTT
j_gene: TRBJ2-6; d_gene: NA; len: 20; v_gene: TRBV4-1; abundance: NA; CDR3aa: CASSQERSRVLLSGANVLTF; CDR3nt: TGCGCCAGCAGCCAAGAGCGGAGCAGGGTGCTCCTCTCTGGGGCCAACGTCCTGACTTTC
j_gene: TRBJ2-3; d_gene: TRBD2; len: 17; v_gene: TRBV28; abundance: NA; CDR3aa: CASSLHTSGTSTDTQYF; CDR3nt: TGTGCCAGCAGTTTACATACTAGCGGCACAAGCACAGATACGCAGTATTTT
j_gene: TRBJ2-1; d_gene: NA; len: 16; v_gene: TRBV11-3; abundance: few; CDR3aa: CASSPGQFDSYNEQFF; CDR3nt: TGTGCCAGCAGCCCTGGACAGTTCGACTCCTACAATGAGCAGTTCTTC
j_gene: TRBJ1-2; d_gene: TRBD1; len: 13; v_gene: TRBV15; abundance: NA; CDR3aa: CATSRGQGDGYTF; CDR3nt: TGTGCCACCAGCAGGGGACAGGGCGATGGCTACACCTTC
j_gene: TRBJ1-2; d_gene: TRBD1; len: 12; v_gene: TRBV7-9; abundance: NA; CDR3aa: CASIAAGGGYTF; CDR3nt: TGTGCCAGCATAGCGGCAGGGGGTGGCTACACCTTC